This T cell receptor beta chain was recovered during a study of control samples from healthy donors and cancer patients. The method was immunoSEQ multiplex PCR; TCRdb's version includes in-frame clones alone and lacks a portion of them. The data hold about 84,000 clones, with 84% observed a single time. This sequence originates from a man in his 60s with head and neck cancer. Sequencing input: PBMCs.

CDR3: CASVHYNEQFF. The CDR3 DNA follows: TGTGCCAGCGTACACTACAATGAGCAGTTCTTC. This chain links TRBV27 with TRBJ2-1; D not resolved. Germline assignment: CDR1 MNHEY and CDR2 SMNVEV (reference sequence). The CDR3 is 11 amino acids. Trimming cost V 8 bases and J 3 bases, with 5 bases left between them.